Below are 20 T cell receptor beta chains sequenced from a single sample in a study of B cell selection in AIRE deficiency. Method: immunoSEQ multiplex PCR; TCRdb's copy keeps in-frame clones and lacks some. This table has some 25,000 clones, less than 97% appearing once. CD4+CD127+ cells were sorted as the conventional CD4 T cells. The specimen sequenced was CD4+CD127+ conventional T cells sorted from PBMCs. The source is a human donor in good health.

V is TRBV19 and J is TRBJ2-5; 7 positions agree with TRBD1. The CDR3 totals 14 residues. V lost 7 bases and J lost 4; bases outside the gene matches: 9. Looked up from germline, CDR1 is LNHDA and CDR2 is SQIVND (reference sequence). The CDR3 nucleotides are TGTGCCAGTAAGAACAGGGGTGGCCGAGAGACCCAGTACTTC. It codes for CASKNRGGRETQYF.

This clone was observed a handful of times. The gene calls are TRBV29-1 and TRBJ2-1, with TRBD1 matching over 7 bases. J lost 9 bases, V lost 5 bases, and 4 bases had no gene match. CDR1 SQVTM and CDR2 ANQGSEA come from the germline V gene. The CDR3 sequence is 11 residues long. The CDR3: CSVPGQIEQFF. CDR3 in DNA: TGCAGCGTTCCGGGACAGATTGAGCAGTTCTTC.

On this clone: The CDR3 does not end in the conserved phenylalanine or tryptophan, so this is likely a read error. The limits of the CDR3 on the DNA are not certain, so only TCRdb's listed CDR3 is given. The rearrangement uses TRBV28 and TRBJ1-2. The CDR3 numbers 11 amino acids, ends counted. Germline values: CDR1 MDHEN, CDR2 SYDVKM. The CDR3 loop is CASRLEEYQLN.

CDR3 sequence (DNA): TGCGCCAGCAGCTTGGGCGGGAGACCCCACGAGCAGTACTTC. Translation gives CASSLGGRPHEQYF. V is TRBV5-1 and J is TRBJ2-7, with 7 nucleotides matching TRBD2. V trimming: 0 bases; J trimming: 5 bases; junction bases outside the gene matches: 5. CDR3 length equals 14 residues. The germline gives CDR1 SGHRS, CDR2 YFSETQ.

The rearrangement links TRBV7-2 to TRBJ1-5, with D unresolved. V was pared by 5 bases and J by 8 bases, with 16 bases between. Germline CDR1 is SGHTA and CDR2 is FQGNSA. This CDR3 comprises 14 residues. DNA of the CDR3: TGTGCCAGCAGCGTACGGAGGGTCGAGAAGCCCCAGCATTTT. Protein: CASSVRRVEKPQHF. The full variable domain, its missing parts supplied by reference TRBV7-2 and TRBJ1-5, is GAGVSQSPSNKVTEKGKDVELRCDPISGHTALYWYRQSLGQGLEFLIYFQGNSAPDKSGLPSDRFSAERTGGSVSTLTIQRTQQEDSAVYLCASSVRRVEKPQHFGDGTRLSIL.

A single count supports this clone. V and J are TRBV27 and TRBJ2-6; D remains unclear. From germline, CDR1 is MNHEY and CDR2 SMNVEV (reference sequence). V was shortened by 1 base and J by 3 bases, with 19 bases between the two germline ends. This CDR3 region has 19 residues. The CDR3 loop reads CASSLFGGDGLDGANVLTF. In DNA, the CDR3 is TGTGCCAGCAGTTTATTTGGTGGAGACGGCTTGGATGGGGCCAACGTCCTGACTTTC.

V gene TRBV5-1 combines with J gene TRBJ2-2; 8 bases are a match to TRBD2. V shed 4 bases, J shed 4 bases, and the junction held 9 bases outside the gene matches. The CDR3 consists of 16 residues. Per the germline V gene, CDR1 is SGHRS and CDR2 is YFSETQ. CDR3 amino acids: CASSHLGSGTTGELFF. CDR3 nucleotide sequence: TGCGCCAGCAGCCATCTTGGTAGCGGGACCACCGGGGAGCTGTTTTTT.

The V and J genes are TRBV11-1 and TRBJ2-1; 10 bases are a match to TRBD2. CDR1 is SGHAT, CDR2 FQDESV, per germline (reference sequence). This CDR3 region has 13 residues. With 5 bases clipped from V and 8 bases from J, the junction kept 3 bases outside the gene matches. CDR3 coding DNA: TGTGCCAGCAGCCAGCGGGAGGGCCATGAGCAGTTCTTC. As protein: CASSQREGHEQFF.

The genes are TRBV2 and TRBJ2-1; D is ambiguous. Germline V CDR1 and CDR2: SNHLY, FYNNEI. Deletions cut 7 bases from V and 7 bases from J, with 14 bases between. The CDR3 consists of 13 residues. The CDR3 DNA is TGTGCCAGCACCCCCCTAAGGGTTAATGAGCAGTTCTTC. Encoded protein: CASTPLRVNEQFF.

The chain uses TRBV11-2 and TRBJ1-6; D remains unclear. Trimming pared 0 bases from V and 7 bases from J, leaving 10 bases between. Germline lookup yields CDR1 SGHAT and CDR2 FQNNGV. CDR3 length: 15 amino acids. The CDR3 loop is CASSLEGEPNSPLHF. CDR3 nucleotides: TGTGCCAGCAGCTTAGAAGGCGAACCCAATTCACCCCTCCACTTT.

V gene TRBV4-3 combines with J gene TRBJ2-1; either TRBD1 or TRBD2 may fit D (5 bases each). The CDR3 is 15 amino acids. Germline V lookup: CDR1 LGHNA, CDR2 YSLEER. The V end lost 3 bases, the J end lost 3 bases, and 12 bases lay between the germline ends. The DNA of the CDR3 is TGCGCCAGCAGCCAGTCCCCTGGGGGCTACAATGAGCAGTTCTTC. Protein: CASSQSPGGYNEQFF.

The rearrangement joins TRBV5-4 to TRBJ2-3; perhaps TRBD2 as D (7 bases). There are 18 residues in the CDR3. With 4 bases removed from V and 1 base from J, the gap between germline ends came to 22 bases. Germline V lookup: CDR1 SGHNT, CDR2 YYREEE (reference sequence). CDR3 residues: CASSPRAGARGGTDTQYF. CDR3 DNA: TGTGCCAGCAGCCCTCGTGCGGGAGCCAGGGGCGGCACAGATACGCAGTATTTT.

This clone was seen a few times. The chain has TRBV2 and TRBJ2-5, with D hard to call. V was clipped by 4 bases and J by 1 base, with 4 bases between them. Germline loops: CDR1 SNHLY, CDR2 FYNNEI. CDR3 size: 12 residues. The CDR3, as DNA: TGTGCCAGCAGTGGGGCCCAAGAGACCCAGTACTTC. As protein: CASSGAQETQYF. Complete variable domain (other parts from reference TRBV2 and TRBJ2-5): EPEVTQTPSHQVTQMGQEVILRCVPISNHLYFYWYRQILGQKVEFLVSFYNNEISEKSEIFDDQFSVERPDGSNFTLKIRSTKLEDSAMYFCASSGAQETQYFGPGTRLLVL.

This chain joins TRBV4-1 and TRBJ1-5, with D possibly being TRBD1 (5 bases). V was cut by 1 base and J by 4 bases, with 11 bases left in between. Germline V gives CDR1 MGHRA, CDR2 YSYEKL. This CDR3 region has 15 residues. CDR3 DNA sequence: TGCGCCAGCAGCCAAGGGGGGAGGGTTAATCAGCCCCAGCATTTT. It yields the protein CASSQGGRVNQPQHF.

This clone has only one observation. This chain joins TRBV7-2 and TRBJ1-4; possibly TRBD1 for D (6 bases). This CDR3 contains 16 residues. Germline loops: CDR1 SGHTA, CDR2 FQGNSA. V shed 5 bases and J shed 8 bases, with 21 bases lying between them. CDR3 sequence reads: CASSRGGPQVGEKLFF. The CDR3 DNA reads as TGTGCCAGCAGCCGCGGGGGCCCGCAGGTTGGGGAAAAACTGTTTTTT.

The chain employs TRBV5-8 and TRBJ1-5; D ambiguous. Germline CDR1 is SGHTS and CDR2 is YDEGEE. This CDR3 is 15 amino acids long. V lost 0 bases to trimming and J lost 0 bases, with 7 bases between them. CDR3 nucleotide sequence: TGTGCCAGCAGCTTGGGAACTCATAGCAATCAGCCCCAGCATTTT. Translating gives CASSLGTHSNQPQHF.

The genes are TRBV7-3 and TRBJ2-2; D is perhaps TRBD1 (5 bases). Germline CDR1 and CDR2: SGHTA and FQGTGA. The CDR3 loop spans 16 amino acids. V was clipped by 3 bases and J by 1 base, with 12 bases between them. The CDR3: CASSFAQAENTGELFF. CDR3 nucleotide sequence: TGTGCCAGCAGCTTCGCACAGGCTGAGAACACCGGGGAGCTGTTTTTT.

This clone was seen only once. The chain is built from TRBV6-1 and TRBJ2-2; 10 nucleotides line up with TRBD1. This CDR3 has 15 amino acids. V lost 6 bases, J lost 4 bases, and 5 bases stayed unmatched. Germline V lookup: CDR1 MNHNS, CDR2 SASEGT. The CDR3 loop reads CASRSGTGVTGELFF. In DNA, the CDR3 is TGTGCCAGCAGATCCGGGACAGGGGTCACCGGGGAGCTGTTTTTT.

The rearrangement uses TRBV28 and TRBJ1-5; D is ambiguous. The CDR3 totals 12 residues. Germline V lookup: CDR1 MDHEN, CDR2 SYDVKM. The V and J ends lost 2 bases and 7 bases respectively, with 6 bases between them. DNA for the CDR3: TGTGCCAGCAGTTTAGAGGTCCAGCCCCAGCATTTT. It codes for CASSLEVQPQHF.

The CDR3 sequence is CAISGGVEEKLFF. CDR3 DNA: TGTGCCATCAGTGGAGGGGTTGAGGAAAAACTGTTTTTT. J is TRBJ1-4 and V is TRBV10-3, with D possibly matching TRBD1 (5 bases). V was clipped by 4 bases and J by 8 bases, with 11 bases between them. This CDR3 is 13 amino acids long. Germline V CDR1 and CDR2: ENHRY, SYGVKD.